This is a list of T cell receptor beta chains from one sample in a study of shared clonotypes between healthy human individuals. The protocol was immunoSEQ multiplex PCR, while the TCRdb copy is restricted to in-frame clones and leaves out a portion. The sample has about 530,000 clones, 75% to 80% seen once. Sample: PBMCs. These receptor sequences come from a woman between 40 and 50 years old in good health. Some clones in this sample may be carry-over from other donors' samples. Both conserved end residues are part of each CDR3. The order of the fields is CDR3 length, V gene, D gene, J gene, clone size, CDR3 DNA, CDR3 protein. A D gene is named only where the DNA matches it firmly. Part of the rows lack a size; the others show once, few, many or a class for expanded clones.

>15|TRBV6-5|TRBD1|TRBJ2-1|NA
TGTGCCAGCAGTTACCCCGGGACAGGGGTCAATGAGCAGTTCTTC
CASSYPGTGVNEQFF
>13|TRBV19|NA|TRBJ2-2|NA
TGTGCCAGTAGTGAGGGTTACACCGGGGAGCTGTTTTTT
CASSEGYTGELFF
>15|TRBV28|TRBD1|TRBJ2-5|NA
TGTGCCATCAAGCCGGGACAGGGCCTCCAAGAGACCCAGTACTTC
CAIKPGQGLQETQYF
>13|TRBV30|NA|TRBJ2-1|once
TGTGCCTGGAATCCCTCGAGGGAGAATGAGCAGTTCTTC
CAWNPSRENEQFF
>16|TRBV9|TRBD2|TRBJ2-4|NA
TGTGCCAGCAGCCCCCGGACTAGCGGGGGGGAAAACATTCAGTACTTC
CASSPRTSGGENIQYF
>15|TRBV23-1|NA|TRBJ2-3|NA
TGCGCCAGCAGTCAATCGGCGGCCCGCACAGATACGCAGTATTTT
CASSQSAARTDTQYF
>13|TRBV7-8|NA|TRBJ1-6|few
TGTGCCAGCAGCTTAGGGGCAGGTTCACCCCTCCACTTT
CASSLGAGSPLHF
>16|TRBV10-3|TRBD1|TRBJ1-2|NA
TGTGCCATCAGTGAGGGGGGGACAGGGTTTGACTATGGCTACACCTTC
CAISEGGTGFDYGYTF
>14|TRBV4-3|NA|TRBJ2-2|few
TGCGCCAGCAGCTTCAGAAGGGGGACCGGGGAGCTGTTTTTT
CASSFRRGTGELFF
>16|TRBV19|NA|TRBJ1-4|NA
TGTGCCAGTAGTACCCGGTACAGGGCAACTAATGAAAAACTGTTTTTT
CASSTRYRATNEKLFF
>18|TRBV2|TRBD2|TRBJ2-7|NA
TGTGCCAGCAGTGAAGCCGGGACTAGCGGGAGGAGCCCCTACGAGCAGTACTTC
CASSEAGTSGRSPYEQYF
>15|TRBV27|TRBD1|TRBJ2-2|NA
TGTGCCAGCAAATGGGGACAGGGTCCCACCGGGGAGCTGTTTTTT
CASKWGQGPTGELFF
>15|TRBV7-8|NA|TRBJ1-5|NA
TGTGCCAGCAGCTCCATCTTCGACAGCAATCAGCCCCAGCATTTT
CASSSIFDSNQPQHF
>13|TRBV5-1|TRBD1|TRBJ1-1|many
TGCGCCAGCAGCCCAAGGACAGGGACTGAAGCTTTCTTT
CASSPRTGTEAFF